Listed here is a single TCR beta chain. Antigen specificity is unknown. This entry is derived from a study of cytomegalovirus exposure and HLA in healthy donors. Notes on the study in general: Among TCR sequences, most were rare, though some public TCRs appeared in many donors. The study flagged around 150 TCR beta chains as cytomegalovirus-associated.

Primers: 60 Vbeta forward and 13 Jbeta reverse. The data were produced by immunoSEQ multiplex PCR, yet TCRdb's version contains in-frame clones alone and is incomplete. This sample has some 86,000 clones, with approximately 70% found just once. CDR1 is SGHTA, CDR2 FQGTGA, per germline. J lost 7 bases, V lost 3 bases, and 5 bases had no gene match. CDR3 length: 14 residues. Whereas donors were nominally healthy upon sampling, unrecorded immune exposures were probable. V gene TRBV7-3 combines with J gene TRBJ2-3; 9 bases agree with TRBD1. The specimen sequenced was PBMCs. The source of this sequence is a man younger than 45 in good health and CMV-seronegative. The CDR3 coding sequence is TGTGCCAGCAGCTTGGGGACAGGGCCAAATACGCAGTATTTT. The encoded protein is CASSLGTGPNTQYF.